The 11 T cell receptor beta chains listed next were all sequenced from one sample in a study of blood T cell repertoires in COVID-19. Libraries were prepared by immunoSEQ multiplex PCR; TCRdb keeps only in-frame clonotypes and omits some of them. The sample contains roughly 270,000 clones, roughly 86% of which appear only once. The sample taken for sequencing was peripheral blood. The receptor source for this set is a man younger than 35 with active or convalescent COVID-19.

The chain's CDR3 is CASSQGRQGNQPQHF. Here the CDR3 DNA reads TGTGCCAGCAGCCAAGGGAGACAGGGGAATCAGCCCCAGCATTTT. This chain joins TRBV3-1 (or the pseudogene TRBV3-2) and TRBJ1-5; 8 bases fit TRBD1. The CDR3 runs 15 residues. Per germline, CDR1 LGHDT and CDR2 YNNKEL (reference sequence). J lost 4 bases, V lost 1 base, and 3 bases had no gene match.

The rearrangement links TRBV24-1 to TRBJ2-2, with 9 bases identical to TRBD1. This CDR3 has 17 amino acids. Germline values: CDR1 KGHDR, CDR2 SFDVKD. The ends lost 2 bases at V and 4 bases at J; junction bases unmatched: 7. Here the CDR3 reads CATSDSTTGGGTGELFF. The CDR3 DNA reads TGTGCCACCAGTGATTCCACCACAGGGGGCGGCACCGGGGAGCTGTTTTTT.

This chain connects TRBV4-2 to TRBJ2-7; D is undetermined. The CDR3 is 14 amino acids. Trimming stripped 0 bases from V and 2 bases from J, with 8 bases between. Germline V lookup: CDR1 LGHNA, CDR2 YNFKEQ. The CDR3 is CASSQEVVAYEQYF. CDR3 sequence (DNA): TGTGCCAGCAGCCAAGAGGTAGTCGCCTACGAGCAGTACTTC.

This clone was recorded a few times. V usage is TRBV5-1 and J usage is TRBJ1-2; 7 bases map to TRBD1. The length of the CDR3 is 14 residues. From germline, CDR1 is SGHRS and CDR2 YFSETQ. V lost 3 bases and J lost 5; bases outside the gene matches: 7. DNA for the CDR3: TGCGCCAGCAGCTCCAGGGACAGTGAATATGGCTACACCTTC. Protein: CASSSRDSEYGYTF.

The rearrangement joins TRBV18 to TRBJ2-7; tentative D call: TRBD2 (6 bases). Germline V gene sequence: CDR1 KGHSH, CDR2 LQKENI. The V end was cut by 5 bases, the J end by 0 bases, with 11 bases between. There are 14 residues in the CDR3. The CDR3 region is CASSTSGSSYEQYF. CDR3 DNA sequence: TGTGCCAGCTCAACCTCCGGGAGCTCCTACGAGCAGTACTTC.

Comments on this clone: Other DNA sequences in this sample translate to the same CDR3. The genes are TRBV27 and TRBJ1-1; maybe TRBD1 (5 bases). CDR1 is MNHEY and CDR2 is SMNVEV in the germline V gene (reference sequence). V was cut by 2 bases and J by 5 bases, with 9 bases left in between. The CDR3 spans 13 residues. CDR3 nucleotides: TGTGCCAGCAGTTTACGGGGGGGAACTGAAGCTTTCTTT. Encoded protein: CASSLRGGTEAFF.

This sequence joins TRBV19 and TRBJ1-1; maybe TRBD1 (5 bases). Trimming removed 6 bases from V and 7 bases from J, with 12 bases in between. The CDR3 sequence is 12 residues long. Germline CDR1 and CDR2: LNHDA and SQIVND (reference sequence). DNA of the CDR3: TGTGCCAGTAGAGTGGGGGGGAATGAAGCTTTCTTT. Translating it yields CASRVGGNEAFF.

This clone was seen only once. The chain carries TRBV3-1 (or the pseudogene TRBV3-2) and TRBJ2-2; D is undetermined. The CDR3 has 14 amino acids. Germline lookup yields CDR1 LGHDT and CDR2 YNNKEL (reference sequence). With 4 bases removed from V and 1 base from J, the gap between germline ends came to 7 bases. The DNA of the CDR3 is TGTGCCAGCAGCCCCATCAAGAACACCGGGGAGCTGTTTTTT. Protein sequence: CASSPIKNTGELFF.

The chain uses TRBV3-1 (or the pseudogene TRBV3-2) and TRBJ2-3, with 9 bases lining up with TRBD2. Germline CDR1 reads LGHDT; CDR2 reads YNNKEL (reference sequence). Trimming at V came to 1 base and at J to 1 base, leaving 0 bases not matched to a gene. This CDR3 spans 15 amino acids. DNA for the CDR3: TGTGCCAGCAGCCAAGGACTAGCGGGCACAGATACGCAGTATTTT. It specifies CASSQGLAGTDTQYF.

V gene TRBV6-4 combines with J gene TRBJ1-1; 10 positions match TRBD1. Germline V gene sequence: CDR1 MRHNA, CDR2 SNTAGT. The CDR3 consists of 16 residues. Losses at the gene ends were 3 bases for V and 5 bases for J; bases not matched to a gene: 9. The CDR3 bases are TGTGCCAGCAGTGAAGGGACAGGGGTCTCGAAGACTGAAGCTTTCTTT. As protein: CASSEGTGVSKTEAFF.

The CDR3 spells CASSRGSYGYTF. CDR3 DNA sequence: TGTGCCAGCAGTCGAGGGAGCTATGGCTACACCTTC. The chain is built from TRBV6-4 and TRBJ1-2, with unresolved D. In germline, CDR1 is MRHNA, CDR2 SNTAGT. The CDR3 is 12 residues long. V gave up 5 bases and J gave up 4 bases, with 8 bases separating them.